This T cell receptor (beta chain) comes out of a study of Graves' ophthalmopathy and Graves' hyperthyroidism. The sequenced template was RNA, covering the TCR beta CDR3 region. Second-round multiplex PCR came after first-round RT-PCR with HTBI primers. TCRdb re-called the multiplex PCR reads with MiXCR, one entry per CDR3 protein. This table has over a million distinct CDR3 sequences, 35% to 40% appearing once. The CDR3 is 15 amino acids. V shed 5 bases and J shed 5 bases, with 19 bases lying between them. The germline V gene has CDR1 SGDLS and CDR2 YYNGEE. This clonotype was picked up a small number of times.

What was sequenced was peripheral blood or thyroid tissue (not recorded which). The sequence derives from an adult man with Graves' hyperthyroidism. The rearrangement links TRBV9 to TRBJ1-1; weak D call: TRBD1 (6 bases). CDR3 DNA: TGTGCCAGCAGTCGGGAGGGTGGGGGACATACTGAAGCTTTCTTT. Its protein product is CASSREGGGHTEAFF.